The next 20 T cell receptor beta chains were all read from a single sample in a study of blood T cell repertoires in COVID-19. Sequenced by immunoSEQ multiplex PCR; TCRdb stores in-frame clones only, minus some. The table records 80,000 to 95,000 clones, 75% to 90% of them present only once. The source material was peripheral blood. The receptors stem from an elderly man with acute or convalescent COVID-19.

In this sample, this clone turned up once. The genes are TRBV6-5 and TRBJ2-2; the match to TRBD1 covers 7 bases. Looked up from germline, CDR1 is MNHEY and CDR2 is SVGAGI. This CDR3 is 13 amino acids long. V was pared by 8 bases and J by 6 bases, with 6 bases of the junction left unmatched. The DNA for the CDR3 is TGTGCCAGCCACAGGGGTCCAGCCGGGGAGCTGTTTTTT. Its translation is CASHRGPAGELFF.

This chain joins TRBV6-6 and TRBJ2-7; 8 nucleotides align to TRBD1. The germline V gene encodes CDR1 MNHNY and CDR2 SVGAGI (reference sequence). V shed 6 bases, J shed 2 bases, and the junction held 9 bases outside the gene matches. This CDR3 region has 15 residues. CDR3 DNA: TGTGCCAGCAGACGGGGGCCAGGGGGCACCTACGAGCAGTACTTC. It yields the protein CASRRGPGGTYEQYF.

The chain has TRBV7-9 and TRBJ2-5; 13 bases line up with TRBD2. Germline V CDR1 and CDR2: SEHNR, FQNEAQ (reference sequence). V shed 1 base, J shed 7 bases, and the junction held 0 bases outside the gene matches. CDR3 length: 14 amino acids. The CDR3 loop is CASSLGTSGRTQYF. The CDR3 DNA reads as TGTGCCAGCAGCTTAGGGACTAGCGGGAGGACCCAGTACTTC.

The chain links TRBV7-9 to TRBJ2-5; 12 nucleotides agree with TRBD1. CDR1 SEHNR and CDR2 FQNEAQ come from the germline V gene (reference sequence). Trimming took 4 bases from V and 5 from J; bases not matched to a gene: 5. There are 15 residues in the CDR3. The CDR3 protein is CASSSGTGGMETQYF. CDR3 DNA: TGTGCCAGCAGCTCCGGGACAGGGGGCATGGAGACCCAGTACTTC.

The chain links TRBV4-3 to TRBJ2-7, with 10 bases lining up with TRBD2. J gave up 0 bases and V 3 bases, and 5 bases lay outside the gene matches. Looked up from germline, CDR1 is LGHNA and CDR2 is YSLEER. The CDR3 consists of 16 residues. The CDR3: CASSQGLALSSYEQYF. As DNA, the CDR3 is TGCGCCAGCAGCCAGGGACTAGCGCTTAGCTCCTACGAGCAGTACTTC.

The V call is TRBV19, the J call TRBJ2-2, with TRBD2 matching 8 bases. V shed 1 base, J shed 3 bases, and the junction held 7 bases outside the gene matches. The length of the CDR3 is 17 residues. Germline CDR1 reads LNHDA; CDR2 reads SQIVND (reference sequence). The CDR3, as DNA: TGTGCCAGTAGTATAGTGTTGGGACTAGGTTACACCGGGGAGCTGTTTTTT. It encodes CASSIVLGLGYTGELFF.

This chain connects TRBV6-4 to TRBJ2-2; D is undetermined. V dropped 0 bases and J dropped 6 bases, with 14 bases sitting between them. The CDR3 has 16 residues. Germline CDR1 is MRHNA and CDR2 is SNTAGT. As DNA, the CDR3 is TGTGCCAGCAGTGACTCGAGTCAGGATTCGGCCGGGGAGCTGTTTTTT. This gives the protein CASSDSSQDSAGELFF.

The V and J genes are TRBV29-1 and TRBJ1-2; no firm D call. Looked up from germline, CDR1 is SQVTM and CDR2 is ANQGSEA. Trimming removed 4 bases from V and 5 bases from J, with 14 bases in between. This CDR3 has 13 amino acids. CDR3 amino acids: CSVVEGQTYGYTF. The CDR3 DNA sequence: TGCAGCGTTGTAGAGGGTCAGACATATGGCTACACCTTC.

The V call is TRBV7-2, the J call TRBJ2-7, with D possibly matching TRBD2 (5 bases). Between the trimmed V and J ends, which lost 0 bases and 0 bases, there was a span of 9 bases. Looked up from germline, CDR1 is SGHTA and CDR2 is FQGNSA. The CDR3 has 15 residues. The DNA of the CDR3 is TGTGCCAGCAGCTTAGCGGGAGACTCCTCCTACGAGCAGTACTTC. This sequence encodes CASSLAGDSSYEQYF.

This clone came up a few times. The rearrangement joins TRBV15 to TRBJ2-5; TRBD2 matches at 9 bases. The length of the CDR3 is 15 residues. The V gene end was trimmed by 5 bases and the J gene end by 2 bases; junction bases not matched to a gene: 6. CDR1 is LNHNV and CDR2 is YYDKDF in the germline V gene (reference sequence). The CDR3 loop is CATSWASGTQETQYF. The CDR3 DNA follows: TGTGCCACCAGCTGGGCTAGCGGGACACAAGAGACCCAGTACTTC.

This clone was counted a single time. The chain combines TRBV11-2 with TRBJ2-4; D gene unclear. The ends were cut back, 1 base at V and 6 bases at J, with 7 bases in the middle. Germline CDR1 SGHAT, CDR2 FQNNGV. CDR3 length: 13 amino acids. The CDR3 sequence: CASSLGGGNIQYF. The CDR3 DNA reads TGTGCCAGCAGCTTAGGCGGCGGAAACATTCAGTACTTC.

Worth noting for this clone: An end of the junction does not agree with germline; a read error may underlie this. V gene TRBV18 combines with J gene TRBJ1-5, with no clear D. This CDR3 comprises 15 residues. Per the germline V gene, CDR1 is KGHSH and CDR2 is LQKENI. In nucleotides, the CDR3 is TGTGCCAGCTCACCACATGTCAGTAGCAGTCAGCCCCAGCATTTT. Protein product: CASSPHVSSSQPQHF. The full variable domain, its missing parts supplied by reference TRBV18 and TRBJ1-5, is NAGVMQNPRHLVRRRGQEARLRCSPMKGHSHVYWYRQLPEEGLKFMVYLQKENIIDESGMPKERFSAEFPKEGPSILRIQQVVRGDSAAYFCASSPHVSSSQPQHFGDGTRLSIL.

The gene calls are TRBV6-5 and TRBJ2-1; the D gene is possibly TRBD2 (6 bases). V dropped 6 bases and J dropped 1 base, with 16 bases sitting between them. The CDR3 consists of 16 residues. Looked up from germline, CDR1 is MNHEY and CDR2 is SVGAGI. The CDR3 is CASSYGRGLSYNEQFF. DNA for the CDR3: TGTGCCAGCAGCTACGGACGTGGACTATCCTACAATGAGCAGTTCTTC.

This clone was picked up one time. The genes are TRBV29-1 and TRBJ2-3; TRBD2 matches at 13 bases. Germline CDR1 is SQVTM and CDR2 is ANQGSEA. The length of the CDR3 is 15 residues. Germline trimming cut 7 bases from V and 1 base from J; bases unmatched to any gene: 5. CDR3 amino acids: CSEKGLAGGTDTQYF. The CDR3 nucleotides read TGCAGCGAGAAAGGACTAGCGGGAGGCACAGATACGCAGTATTTT.

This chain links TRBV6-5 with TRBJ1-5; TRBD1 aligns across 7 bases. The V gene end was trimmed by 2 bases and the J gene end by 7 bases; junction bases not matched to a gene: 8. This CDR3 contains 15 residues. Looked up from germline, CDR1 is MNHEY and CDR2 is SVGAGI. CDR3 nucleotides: TGTGCCAGCAGTTACGGGCAGGGGGTTGGACAGCCCCAGCATTTT. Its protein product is CASSYGQGVGQPQHF.

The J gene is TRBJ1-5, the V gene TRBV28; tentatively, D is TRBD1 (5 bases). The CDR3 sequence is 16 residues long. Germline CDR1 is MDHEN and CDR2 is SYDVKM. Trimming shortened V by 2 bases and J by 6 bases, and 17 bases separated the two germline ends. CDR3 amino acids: CASSLGGLVKPQPQHF. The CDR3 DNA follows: TGTGCCAGCAGTTTAGGGGGACTGGTGAAACCTCAGCCCCAGCATTTT.

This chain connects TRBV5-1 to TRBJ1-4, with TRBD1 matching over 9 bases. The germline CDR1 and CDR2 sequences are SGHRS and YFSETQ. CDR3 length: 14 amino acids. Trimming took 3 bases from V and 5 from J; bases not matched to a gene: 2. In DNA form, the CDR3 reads TGCGCCAGCAGCTCCGGGACAGGGAATGAAAAACTGTTTTTT. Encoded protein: CASSSGTGNEKLFF.

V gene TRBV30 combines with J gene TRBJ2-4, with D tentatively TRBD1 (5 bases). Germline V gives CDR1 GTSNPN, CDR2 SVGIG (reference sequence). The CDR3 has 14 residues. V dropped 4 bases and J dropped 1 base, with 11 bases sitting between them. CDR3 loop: CAWMGKGAKNIQYF. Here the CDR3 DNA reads TGTGCCTGGATGGGTAAGGGGGCCAAAAACATTCAGTACTTC.

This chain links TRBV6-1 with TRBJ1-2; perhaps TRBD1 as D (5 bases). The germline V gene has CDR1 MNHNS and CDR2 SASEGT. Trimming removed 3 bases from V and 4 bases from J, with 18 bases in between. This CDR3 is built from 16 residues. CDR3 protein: CASSEIPGGVGYGYTF. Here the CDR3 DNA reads TGTGCCAGCAGTGAGATTCCGGGGGGAGTAGGCTATGGCTACACCTTC.

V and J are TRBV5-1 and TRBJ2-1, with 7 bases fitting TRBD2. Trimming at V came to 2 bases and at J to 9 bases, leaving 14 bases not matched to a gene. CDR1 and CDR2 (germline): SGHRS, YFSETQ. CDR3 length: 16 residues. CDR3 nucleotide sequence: TGCGCCAGCAGCTTTCAGGGTCTTGGCGGGAGAGGTGAGCAGTTCTTC. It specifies CASSFQGLGGRGEQFF.